The next 4 T cell receptor beta chains were all read from a single sample in a study of cytotoxic CD8 clonotypes in ibrutinib-treated CLL. Generated by immunoSEQ multiplex PCR, the TCRdb table keeps only in-frame clones and is missing some. The table shows tens of thousands of clones, with roughly 83% occurring only once. This material consisted of PBMCs, taken after 24 months of ibrutinib treatment. These receptors all stem from a human donor with chronic lymphocytic leukemia.

The chain uses TRBV12-5 and TRBJ2-1, with D unresolved. V shed 7 bases and J shed 6 bases, with 10 bases lying between them. Germline lookup yields CDR1 LGHNT and CDR2 FRNRAP. This CDR3 region has 12 residues. The CDR3 DNA follows: TGTGCTAGTGCCCGGACCCTCAATGAGCAGTTCTTC. It translates to CASARTLNEQFF.

V is TRBV5-1 and J is TRBJ2-1; 13 bases align to TRBD2. Germline lookup yields CDR1 SGHRS and CDR2 YFSETQ. The junction had 12 bases not matched to a gene; V was cut back by 7 bases and J by 5 bases. The CDR3 sequence is 17 residues long. The CDR3 sequence: CASRQAAGTSGNNEQFF. In nucleotides, the CDR3 is TGCGCCAGCCGACAGGCAGCCGGGACTAGCGGGAACAATGAGCAGTTCTTC. Supplemented by reference TRBV5-1 and TRBJ2-1, the full variable domain reads KAGVTQTPRYLIKTRGQQVTLSCSPISGHRSVSWYQQTPGQGLQFLFEYFSETQRNKGNFPGRFSGRQFSNSRSEMNVSTLELGDSALYLCASRQAAGTSGNNEQFFGPGTRLTVL.

The chain couples TRBV4-1 to TRBJ2-7, with D perhaps TRBD2 (5 bases). V shed 4 bases and J shed 4 bases, with 23 bases lying between them. Germline values: CDR1 MGHRA, CDR2 YSYEKL. CDR3 size: 17 residues. In nucleotides, the CDR3 is TGCGCCAGCAGCCCGGAAGGCGAGCGGACTTTCCCTTACGAGCAGTACTTC. The encoded protein is CASSPEGERTFPYEQYF.

The chain links TRBV19 to TRBJ1-5, with unresolved D. The CDR3 spans 15 residues. Trimming took 0 bases from V and 1 from J, leaving 7 bases between them. Germline lookup yields CDR1 LNHDA and CDR2 SQIVND (reference sequence). This CDR3 is CASSIDRESNQPQHF. Written as DNA, the CDR3 is TGTGCCAGTAGTATAGATCGGGAGAGCAATCAGCCCCAGCATTTT.